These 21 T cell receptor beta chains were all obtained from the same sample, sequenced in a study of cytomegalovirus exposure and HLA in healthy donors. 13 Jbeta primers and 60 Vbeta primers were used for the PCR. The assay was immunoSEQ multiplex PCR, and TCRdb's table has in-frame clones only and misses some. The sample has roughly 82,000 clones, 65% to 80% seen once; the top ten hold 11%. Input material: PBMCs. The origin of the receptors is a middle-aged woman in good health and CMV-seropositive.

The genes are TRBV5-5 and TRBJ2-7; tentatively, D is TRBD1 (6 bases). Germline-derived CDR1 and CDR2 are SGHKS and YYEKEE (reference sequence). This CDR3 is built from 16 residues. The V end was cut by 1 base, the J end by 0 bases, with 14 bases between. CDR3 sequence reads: CASSLWGTTSSYEQYF. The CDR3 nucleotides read TGTGCCAGCAGCTTGTGGGGGACAACGAGCTCCTACGAGCAGTACTTC.

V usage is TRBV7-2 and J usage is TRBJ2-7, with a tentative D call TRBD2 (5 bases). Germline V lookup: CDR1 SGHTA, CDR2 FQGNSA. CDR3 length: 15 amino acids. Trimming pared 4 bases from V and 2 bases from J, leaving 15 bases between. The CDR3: CASSYRAGSAYEQYF. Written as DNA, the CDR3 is TGTGCCAGCAGCTACCGCGCGGGTAGCGCCTACGAGCAGTACTTC.

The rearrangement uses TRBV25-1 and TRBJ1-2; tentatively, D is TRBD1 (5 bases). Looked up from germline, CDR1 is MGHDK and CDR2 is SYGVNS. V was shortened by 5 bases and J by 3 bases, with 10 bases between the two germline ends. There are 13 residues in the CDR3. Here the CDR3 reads CASSSQGDYGYTF. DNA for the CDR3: TGTGCCAGCAGTTCCCAAGGGGACTATGGCTACACCTTC.

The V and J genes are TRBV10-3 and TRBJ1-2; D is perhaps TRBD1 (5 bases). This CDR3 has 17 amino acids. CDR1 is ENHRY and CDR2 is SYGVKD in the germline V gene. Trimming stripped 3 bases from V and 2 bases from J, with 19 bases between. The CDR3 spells CAISESPGGAENYGYTF. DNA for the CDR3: TGTGCCATCAGTGAATCCCCGGGCGGGGCCGAAAACTATGGCTACACCTTC.

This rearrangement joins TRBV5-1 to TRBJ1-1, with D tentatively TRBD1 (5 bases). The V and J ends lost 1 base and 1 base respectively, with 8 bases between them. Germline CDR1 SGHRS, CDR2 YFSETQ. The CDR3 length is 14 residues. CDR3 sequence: CASSLTGENTEAFF. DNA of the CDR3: TGCGCCAGCAGCTTGACAGGAGAGAACACTGAAGCTTTCTTT.

This CDR3 reads CASSPGLAGGGFTDTQYF. DNA of the CDR3: TGTGCCAGCAGCCCAGGACTAGCGGGGGGTGGGTTTACAGATACGCAGTATTTT. The V call is TRBV9, the J call TRBJ2-3; 14 bases agree with TRBD2. The CDR3 covers 18 residues. V was pared by 4 bases and J by 3 bases, with 10 bases of the junction left unmatched. Germline assignment: CDR1 SGDLS and CDR2 YYNGEE.

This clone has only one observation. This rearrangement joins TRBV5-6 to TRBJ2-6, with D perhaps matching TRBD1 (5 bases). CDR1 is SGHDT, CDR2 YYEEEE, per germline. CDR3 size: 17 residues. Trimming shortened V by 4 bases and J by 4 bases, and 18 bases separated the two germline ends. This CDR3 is CASSKDMGPLGANVLTF. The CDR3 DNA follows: TGTGCCAGCAGCAAGGACATGGGCCCTCTCGGGGCCAACGTCCTGACTTTC.

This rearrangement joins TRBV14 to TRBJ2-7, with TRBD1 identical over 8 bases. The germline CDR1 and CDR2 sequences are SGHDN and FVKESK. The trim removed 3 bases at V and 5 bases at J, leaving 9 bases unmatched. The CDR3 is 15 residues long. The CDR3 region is CASSQGDRGFDEQYF. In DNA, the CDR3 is TGTGCCAGCAGCCAGGGAGACAGGGGCTTCGACGAGCAGTACTTC.

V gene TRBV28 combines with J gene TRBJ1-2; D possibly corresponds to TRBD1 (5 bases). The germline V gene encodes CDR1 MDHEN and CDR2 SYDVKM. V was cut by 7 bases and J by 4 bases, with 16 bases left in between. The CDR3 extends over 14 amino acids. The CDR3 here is CASTSGLTTYGYTF. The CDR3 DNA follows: TGTGCCAGCACCTCGGGACTGACTACCTATGGCTACACCTTC.

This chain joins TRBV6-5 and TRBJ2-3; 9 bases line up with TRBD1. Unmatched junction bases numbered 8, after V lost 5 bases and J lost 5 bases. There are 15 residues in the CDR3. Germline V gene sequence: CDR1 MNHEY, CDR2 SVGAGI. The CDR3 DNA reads TGTGCCAGCAGTATACAGGGGGCGTTCTTAGATACGCAGTATTTT. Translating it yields CASSIQGAFLDTQYF.

The CDR3 nucleotides are TGCAGCGTGAAGAGGGGCGAGGGGGACACTGAAGCTTTCTTT. This codes for CSVKRGEGDTEAFF. The rearrangement uses TRBV29-1 and TRBJ1-1, with a possible D match to TRBD1 (6 bases). The CDR3 extends over 14 amino acids. Germline CDR1 and CDR2: SQVTM and ANQGSEA. V gave up 6 bases and J gave up 3 bases, with 17 bases separating them.

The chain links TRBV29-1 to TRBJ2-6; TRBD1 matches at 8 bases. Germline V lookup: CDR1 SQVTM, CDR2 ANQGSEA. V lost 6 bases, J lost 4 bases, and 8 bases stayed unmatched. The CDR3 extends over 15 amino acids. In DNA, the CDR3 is TGCAGCGTGCAGAACAGGGGGGCGGGGGCCAACGTCCTGACTTTC. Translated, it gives CSVQNRGAGANVLTF.

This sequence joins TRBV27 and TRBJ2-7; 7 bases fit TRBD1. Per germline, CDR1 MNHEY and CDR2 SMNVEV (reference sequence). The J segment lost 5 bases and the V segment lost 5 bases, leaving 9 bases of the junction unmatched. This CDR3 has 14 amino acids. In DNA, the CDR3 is TGTGCCAGCAGTCCCGGGACAGTAATTAACGAGCAGTACTTC. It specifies CASSPGTVINEQYF.

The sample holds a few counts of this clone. The CDR3 DNA reads as TGTGCCAGCTCACCCATCGGACTAGCGCCCCTTCGGGGCACAGATACGCAGTATTTT. Amino acid sequence: CASSPIGLAPLRGTDTQYF. This chain uses TRBV18 with TRBJ2-3; 9 bases line up with TRBD2. The CDR3 length is 19 residues. Germline V gene sequence: CDR1 KGHSH, CDR2 LQKENI. Trimming took 3 bases from V and 1 from J; bases not matched to a gene: 14.

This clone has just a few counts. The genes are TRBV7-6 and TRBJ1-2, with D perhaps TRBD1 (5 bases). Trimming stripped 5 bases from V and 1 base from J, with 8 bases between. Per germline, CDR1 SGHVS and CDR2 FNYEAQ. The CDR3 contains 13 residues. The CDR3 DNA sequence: TGTGCCAGCAGCAACGGGGGTAACTATGGCTACACCTTC. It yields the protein CASSNGGNYGYTF. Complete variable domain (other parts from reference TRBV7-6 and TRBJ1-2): GAGVSQSPRYKVTKRGQDVALRCDPISGHVSLYWYRQALGQGPEFLTYFNYEAQQDKSGLPNDRFSAERPEGSISTLTIQRTEQRDSAMYRCASSNGGNYGYTFGSGTRLTVV.

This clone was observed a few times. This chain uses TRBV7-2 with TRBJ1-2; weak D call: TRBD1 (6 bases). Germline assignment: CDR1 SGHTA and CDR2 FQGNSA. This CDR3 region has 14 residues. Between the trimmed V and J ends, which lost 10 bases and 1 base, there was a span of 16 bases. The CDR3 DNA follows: TGTGCCACCACTACCTCGGACAGTAACTATGGCTACACCTTC. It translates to CATTTSDSNYGYTF.

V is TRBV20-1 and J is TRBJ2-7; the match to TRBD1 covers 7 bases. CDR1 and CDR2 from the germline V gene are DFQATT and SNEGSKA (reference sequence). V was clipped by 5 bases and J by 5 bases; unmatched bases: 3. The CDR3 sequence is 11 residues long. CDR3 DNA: TGCAGTGCTCCAACAGGGGACGAGCAGTACTTC. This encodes CSAPTGDEQYF.

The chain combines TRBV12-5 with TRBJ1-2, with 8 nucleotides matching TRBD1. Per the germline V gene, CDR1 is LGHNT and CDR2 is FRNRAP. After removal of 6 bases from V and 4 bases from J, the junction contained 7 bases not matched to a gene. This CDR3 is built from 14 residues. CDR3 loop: CASGAPGGTYGYTF. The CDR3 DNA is TGTGCTAGTGGAGCTCCAGGGGGCACCTATGGCTACACCTTC.

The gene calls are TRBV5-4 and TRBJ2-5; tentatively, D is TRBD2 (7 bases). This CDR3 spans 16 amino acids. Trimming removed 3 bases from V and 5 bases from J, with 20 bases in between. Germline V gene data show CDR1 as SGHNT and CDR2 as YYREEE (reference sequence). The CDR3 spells CASSSYGGLVGETQYF. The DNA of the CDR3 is TGTGCCAGCAGCTCGTACGGGGGGCTGGTCGGGGAGACCCAGTACTTC.

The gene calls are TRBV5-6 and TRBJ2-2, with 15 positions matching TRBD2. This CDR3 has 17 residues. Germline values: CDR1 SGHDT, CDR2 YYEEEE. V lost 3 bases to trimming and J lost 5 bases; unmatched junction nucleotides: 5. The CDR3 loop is CASSWPGLAGGTGELFF. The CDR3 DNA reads TGTGCCAGCAGCTGGCCGGGACTAGCGGGAGGAACCGGGGAGCTGTTTTTT.

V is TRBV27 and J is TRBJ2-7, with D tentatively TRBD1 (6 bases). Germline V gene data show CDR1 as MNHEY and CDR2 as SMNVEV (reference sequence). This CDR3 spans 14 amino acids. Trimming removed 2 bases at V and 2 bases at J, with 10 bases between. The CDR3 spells CASSLNRAAYEQYF. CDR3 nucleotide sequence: TGTGCCAGCAGTTTAAACAGGGCGGCCTACGAGCAGTACTTC.